These 31 T cell receptor beta chains were sequenced from one sample in a study of Ad26.COV2.S vaccination and SARS-CoV-2 variants (dated by TCRdb to 2020 to 2022). Read against the paper, the sample's treatment or condition label means: around 19 received Ad26.COV2.S at low or high dose, single or two shots; 5 received placebo; per-sample allocation not given. For vaccine and placebo recipients, the sequenced repertoires came from samples collected on day 63 after the first injection. The library relied on the immunoSEQ multiplex PCR assay. Entries here come from immuneACCESS through TCRdb and include only in-frame sequences with V and J called. Some clones fail to appear in such tables; in the studies checked, an unresolved V gene covers under half of the shortfall, and the cause of the remainder is unknown. This sample holds some 370,000 clones; 83% were observed only once. Nearly 7.5% of the sample goes to the ten largest clones.

The specimen was peripheral blood, collected in a trial of Ad26.COV2.S vaccine versus placebo. These TCRs come from a person between 18 and 59 years old who received the Ad26.COV2.S COVID-19 vaccine or a placebo.

J is TRBJ2-7 and V is TRBV5-4; TRBD2 matches 15 bases. Trimming at V came to 4 bases and at J to 5 bases, leaving 4 bases not matched to a gene. In germline, CDR1 is SGHNT, CDR2 YYREEE (reference sequence). This CDR3 is built from 15 residues. The chain's CDR3 is CASSAGLAGGDEQYF. The DNA for the CDR3 is TGTGCCAGCAGCGCGGGACTAGCGGGAGGTGACGAGCAGTACTTC.

The V and J genes are TRBV9 and TRBJ1-2; 11 bases fit TRBD1. Germline loops: CDR1 SGDLS, CDR2 YYNGEE. V lost 0 bases, J lost 8 bases, and 9 bases stayed unmatched. This CDR3 has 16 residues. The CDR3, as DNA: TGTGCCAGCAGCGTAGATTTGGGACAGGGGGGAATGGGCTACACCTTC. It encodes CASSVDLGQGGMGYTF.

This clone was recorded a few times. The rearrangement joins TRBV9 to TRBJ1-1; no definite D call. CDR1 is SGDLS, CDR2 YYNGEE, per germline. The length of the CDR3 is 15 residues. V dropped 4 bases and J dropped 1 base, with 14 bases sitting between them. CDR3 region: CASSPHARPNTEAFF. For the CDR3, the DNA is TGTGCCAGCAGCCCCCACGCAAGACCGAACACTGAAGCTTTCTTT.

The chain combines TRBV19 with TRBJ1-2, with TRBD1 identical over 7 bases. The V gene end was trimmed by 3 bases and the J gene end by 5 bases; junction bases not matched to a gene: 3. Germline assignment: CDR1 LNHDA and CDR2 SQIVND (reference sequence). This CDR3 spans 13 amino acids. The CDR3 bases are TGTGCCAGTAGTATCGGGACAGAATATGGCTACACCTTC. This encodes CASSIGTEYGYTF.

In this sample, this clone turned up a few times. V and J are TRBV9 and TRBJ2-3; TRBD1 matches 8 bases. The junction had 11 bases not matched to a gene; V was cut back by 4 bases and J by 1 base. This CDR3 has 17 amino acids. The germline CDR1 and CDR2 sequences are SGDLS and YYNGEE. CDR3 in amino acids: CASSRRRDRPRTDTQYF. The CDR3 DNA reads as TGTGCCAGCAGCCGCCGCCGGGACAGGCCTCGCACAGATACGCAGTATTTT. Together with reference TRBV9 and TRBJ2-3, the CDR3 gives the full variable domain: DSGVTQTPKHLITATGQRVTLRCSPRSGDLSVYWYQQSLDQGLQFLIQYYNGEERAKGNILERFSAQQFPDLHSELNLSSLELGDSALYFCASSRRRDRPRTDTQYFGPGTRLTVL.

As concerns this clone: This probably arose from a read error, given a far larger clone one base away. The chain has TRBV11-3 and TRBJ1-3; a weak D match, TRBD1 (5 bases). V lost 5 bases, J lost 0 bases, and 8 bases lay in between. The CDR3 spans 14 residues. Germline V gene sequence: CDR1 SGHNT, CDR2 YENEEA. The CDR3, as DNA: TGTGCCAGCAGCCGACAGAGCTCTGGAAACACCATATATTTT. The encoded protein is CASSRQSSGNTIYF.

The V call is TRBV20-1, the J call TRBJ1-1; D is unclear. Looked up from germline, CDR1 is DFQATT and CDR2 is SNEGSKA (reference sequence). V dropped 8 bases and J dropped 2 bases, with 6 bases sitting between them. The CDR3 is 10 amino acids. CDR3 in amino acids: CSPPNTEAFF. The CDR3 DNA sequence: TGCAGTCCCCCTAACACTGAAGCTTTCTTT.

The V call is TRBV6-5, the J call TRBJ1-2; D ambiguous. The CDR3 totals 13 residues. Trimming took 7 bases from V and 3 from J, leaving 12 bases between them. Germline V gene lookup returns CDR1 MNHEY and CDR2 SVGAGI. This chain's CDR3 is CASTHGVHYGYTF. The CDR3 nucleotides read TGTGCCAGCACCCATGGGGTTCACTATGGCTACACCTTC.

Note on this clone: In the same sample, other DNA sequences code for this CDR3. The J gene is TRBJ1-1, the V gene TRBV18; D is ambiguous. This CDR3 has 14 amino acids. V was trimmed by 1 base and J by 1 base, leaving 7 bases between them. Germline assignment: CDR1 KGHSH and CDR2 LQKENI. Written as DNA, the CDR3 is TGTGCCAGCTCACCACTGGCAGGGAACACTGAAGCTTTCTTT. It codes for CASSPLAGNTEAFF.

V and J are TRBV4-1 and TRBJ2-5; D uncertain. V gave up 0 bases and J gave up 5 bases, with 22 bases separating them. Germline CDR1 MGHRA, CDR2 YSYEKL. The CDR3 sequence is 18 residues long. The CDR3 region is CASSQEPPRASLRETQYF. The CDR3 DNA reads as TGCGCCAGCAGCCAAGAGCCGCCCCGAGCAAGTTTGAGGGAGACCCAGTACTTC.

Only a few counts were recorded for this clone. The chain couples TRBV27 to TRBJ1-6; maybe TRBD1 (5 bases). Germline CDR1 is MNHEY and CDR2 is SMNVEV (reference sequence). CDR3 length equals 15 residues. The V end was cut by 0 bases, the J end by 11 bases, with 14 bases between. The CDR3 region is CASSLSSGGMTPLHF. For the CDR3, the DNA is TGTGCCAGCAGTTTATCTTCTGGGGGAATGACACCCCTCCACTTT.

This clone was observed once. V is TRBV15 and J is TRBJ2-7; 15 nucleotides match TRBD2. The germline gives CDR1 LNHNV, CDR2 YYDKDF (reference sequence). V was pared by 4 bases and J by 5 bases, with 3 bases of the junction left unmatched. This CDR3 is 15 amino acids long. This CDR3 is CATSTRTSGRDEQYF. CDR3 DNA: TGTGCCACCAGCACCCGGACTAGCGGGAGGGACGAGCAGTACTTC.

The rearrangement joins TRBV7-9 to TRBJ1-2; D may be TRBD1 (5 bases). Germline V CDR1 and CDR2: SEHNR, FQNEAQ (reference sequence). With 0 bases removed from V and 2 bases from J, the gap between germline ends came to 16 bases. This CDR3 spans 17 amino acids. CDR3 DNA: TGTGCCAGCAGCTTAGCGCACTTGACAGAGCGAAACTATGGCTACACCTTC. This codes for CASSLAHLTERNYGYTF.

J is TRBJ2-2 and V is TRBV20-1; D may be TRBD2 (6 bases). The CDR3 totals 13 residues. V lost 3 bases and J 7 bases, leaving 12 bases between the germline ends. CDR1 and CDR2 from the germline V gene are DFQATT and SNEGSKA (reference sequence). As DNA, the CDR3 is TGCAGTGCTAGTGAGCGGAGGGTCGGGGAGCTGTTTTTT. This codes for CSASERRVGELFF.

A single count supports this clone. J is TRBJ2-7 and V is TRBV6-5; D unclear. Germline V lookup: CDR1 MNHEY, CDR2 SVGAGI. The CDR3 spans 13 residues. V lost 8 bases and J 4 bases, leaving 15 bases between the germline ends. The CDR3 protein is CASRYPATYEQYF. CDR3 DNA sequence: TGTGCCAGCCGATATCCCGCCACATACGAGCAGTACTTC.

This chain connects TRBV21-1 to TRBJ1-4. TRBV21-1 is an annotated pseudogene. This CDR3 is built from 15 residues. CDR3: CASSKVPGPVEKLFF. The CDR3, as DNA: TGTGCCAGCAGCAAAGTTCCCGGGCCCGTTGAAAAACTGTTTTTT.

This chain joins TRBV27 and TRBJ1-2; the D is unclear. Between the trimmed V and J ends, which lost 4 bases and 8 bases, there was a span of 11 bases. The length of the CDR3 is 12 residues. CDR1 is MNHEY and CDR2 is SMNVEV in the germline V gene (reference sequence). The DNA for the CDR3 is TGTGCCAGCAGTTCAGCCCTAGAAGGCTACACCTTC. Protein: CASSSALEGYTF.

This chain joins TRBV7-9 and TRBJ2-7, with 15 bases identical to TRBD2. The germline V gene encodes CDR1 SEHNR and CDR2 FQNEAQ (reference sequence). This CDR3 contains 15 residues. J gave up 4 bases and V 5 bases, and 3 bases lay outside the gene matches. The CDR3 here is CASSPGTSGRYEQYF. The CDR3 region has the DNA TGTGCCAGCAGCCCCGGGACTAGCGGGAGGTACGAGCAGTACTTC. The entire variable domain, with the rest obtained from reference TRBV7-9 and TRBJ2-7, is as follows: DTGVSQNPRHKITKRGQNVTFRCDPISEHNRLYWYRQTLGQGPEFLTYFQNEAQLEKSRLLSDRFSAERPKGSFSTLEIQRTEQGDSAMYLCASSPGTSGRYEQYFGPGTRLTVT.

This chain uses TRBV11-2 with TRBJ2-2; the D is unclear. The CDR3 spans 13 residues. The V end lost 5 bases, the J end lost 3 bases, and 7 bases lay between the germline ends. CDR1 and CDR2 (germline): SGHAT, FQNNGV. CDR3 sequence reads: CASSLIYTGELFF. In DNA, the CDR3 is TGTGCCAGCAGCCTGATTTACACCGGGGAGCTGTTTTTT.

This clone came up a few times. V and J are TRBV29-1 and TRBJ2-3; the match to TRBD1 covers 7 bases. V trimming: 1 base; J trimming: 0 bases; junction bases outside the gene matches: 7. The length of the CDR3 is 16 residues. Germline CDR1 is SQVTM and CDR2 is ANQGSEA. The CDR3 loop is CSVEGVRGISTDTQYF. CDR3 bases: TGCAGCGTTGAAGGGGTCAGGGGGATCAGCACAGATACGCAGTATTTT.

The chain has TRBV5-4 and TRBJ2-1, with D perhaps TRBD1 or TRBD2 (5 bases each). Germline V gene lookup returns CDR1 SGHNT and CDR2 YYREEE (reference sequence). V dropped 4 bases and J dropped 2 bases, with 13 bases sitting between them. This CDR3 contains 15 residues. The CDR3 DNA is TGTGCCAGCAGCCGTCGGGGCGGGCCCTACAATGAGCAGTTCTTC. Translating gives CASSRRGGPYNEQFF.

This clone was detected once. The chain is built from TRBV19 and TRBJ2-1; D possibly corresponds to TRBD2 (6 bases). Germline V gene data show CDR1 as LNHDA and CDR2 as SQIVND (reference sequence). V lost 2 bases and J 0 bases, leaving 14 bases between the germline ends. The length of the CDR3 is 17 residues. The CDR3 sequence: CASSILTAGSSYNEQFF. The CDR3 region has the DNA TGTGCCAGTAGTATATTAACGGCGGGGAGCTCCTACAATGAGCAGTTCTTC.

This clone showed up just once. The V gene is TRBV6-4, the J gene TRBJ2-1; 11 nucleotides agree with TRBD2. Looked up from germline, CDR1 is MRHNA and CDR2 is SNTAGT. The CDR3 is made up of 15 amino acids. Unmatched junction bases numbered 6, after V lost 5 bases and J lost 6 bases. CDR3 DNA sequence: TGTGCCAGCAGTCTCCTAGCGGGAGGACTCAATGAGCAGTTCTTC. This sequence encodes CASSLLAGGLNEQFF.

This sequence joins TRBV24-1 and TRBJ2-3; 13 bases are a match to TRBD2. The CDR3 is 16 residues long. The V gene end was trimmed by 3 bases and the J gene end by 5 bases; junction bases not matched to a gene: 4. The germline V gene has CDR1 KGHDR and CDR2 SFDVKD. CDR3: CATSDPRLAGGDTQYF. The CDR3 coding sequence is TGTGCCACCAGTGATCCAAGACTAGCGGGAGGAGATACGCAGTATTTT.

Written as DNA, the CDR3 is TGTGCCAGCAGTAGGGTTGGGGGTTCGGAGACCCAGTACTTC. Its translation is CASSRVGGSETQYF. The rearrangement joins TRBV6-5 to TRBJ2-5; either TRBD1 or TRBD2 may fit D (5 bases each). CDR1 MNHEY and CDR2 SVGAGI come from the germline V gene. Trimming pared 5 bases from V and 5 bases from J, leaving 15 bases between. There are 14 residues in the CDR3.

This clone was counted only a few times. The J gene is TRBJ1-1, the V gene TRBV7-7, with a weak D call TRBD1 (5 bases). This CDR3 is built from 13 residues. Germline V lookup: CDR1 SSHAT, CDR2 FNYEAQ (reference sequence). V was pared by 5 bases and J by 1 base, with 8 bases between. CDR3 protein: CASSLQENTEAFF. DNA for the CDR3: TGTGCCAGCAGCCTACAGGAGAACACTGAAGCTTTCTTT.

The chain joins TRBV2 to TRBJ1-1, with TRBD1 identical over 7 bases. CDR3 size: 17 residues. V trimming: 8 bases; J trimming: 7 bases; junction bases outside the gene matches: 22. Germline assignment: CDR1 SNHLY and CDR2 FYNNEI. The CDR3 here is CASQGPRTGSTLYEAFF. CDR3 nucleotides: TGTGCCAGCCAAGGACCCCGGACAGGATCTACACTGTATGAAGCTTTCTTT. The whole variable domain, filled in from reference TRBV2 and TRBJ1-1, reads EPEVTQTPSHQVTQMGQEVILRCVPISNHLYFYWYRQILGQKVEFLVSFYNNEISEKSEIFDDQFSVERPDGSNFTLKIRSTKLEDSAMYFCASQGPRTGSTLYEAFFGQGTRLTVV.

About this clone: Other DNA variants within this sample encode the same CDR3. The chain uses TRBV6-2 or TRBV6-3 and TRBJ1-5; possibly TRBD1 for D (5 bases). There are 15 residues in the CDR3. Deletions cut 1 base from V and 2 bases from J, with 9 bases between. Germline CDR1 reads MNHEY; CDR2 reads SVGEGT. CDR3 residues: CASSYLRGGNQPQHF. CDR3 nucleotide sequence: TGTGCCAGCAGTTACTTAAGGGGCGGCAATCAGCCCCAGCATTTT.

The chain has TRBV6-2 or TRBV6-3 and TRBJ2-7; 9 bases agree with TRBD1. Germline V CDR1 and CDR2: MNHEY, SVGEGT. The CDR3 contains 15 residues. V gave up 2 bases and J gave up 3 bases; unmatched junction bases: 5. CDR3 in amino acids: CASSYGTGIGYEQYF. In DNA form, the CDR3 reads TGTGCCAGCAGTTACGGGACAGGGATTGGCTACGAGCAGTACTTC.

V gene TRBV19 combines with J gene TRBJ2-4; no clear D. The ends were cut back, 5 bases at V and 6 bases at J, with 11 bases in the middle. The CDR3 is 13 amino acids. Germline-derived CDR1 and CDR2 are LNHDA and SQIVND (reference sequence). The CDR3 spells CASSLQPGNIQYF. CDR3 nucleotides: TGTGCCAGTAGTTTGCAACCGGGAAACATTCAGTACTTC.

The rearrangement uses TRBV5-1 and TRBJ2-1; D is unclear. The CDR3 spans 16 residues. Trimming left V 4 bases short and J 0 bases short, with 14 bases between. Germline V lookup: CDR1 SGHRS, CDR2 YFSETQ. The CDR3 reads CASSLWIPSSYNEQFF. In DNA form, the CDR3 reads TGCGCCAGCAGCCTTTGGATACCCAGCTCCTACAATGAGCAGTTCTTC.